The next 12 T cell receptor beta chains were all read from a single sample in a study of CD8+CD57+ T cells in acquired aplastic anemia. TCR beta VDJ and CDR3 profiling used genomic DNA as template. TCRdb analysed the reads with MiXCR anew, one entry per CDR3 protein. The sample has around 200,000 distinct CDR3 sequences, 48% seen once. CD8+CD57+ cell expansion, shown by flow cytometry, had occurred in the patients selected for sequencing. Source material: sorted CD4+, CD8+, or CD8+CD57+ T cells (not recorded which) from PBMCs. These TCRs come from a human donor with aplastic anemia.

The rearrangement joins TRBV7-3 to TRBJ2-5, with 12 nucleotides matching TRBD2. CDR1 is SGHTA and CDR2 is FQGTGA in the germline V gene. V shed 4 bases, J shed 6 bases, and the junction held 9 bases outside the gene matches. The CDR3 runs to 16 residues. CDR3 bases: TGTGCCAGCAGCTCCAGGACTAGCGGGGCCTCGAAGACCCAGTACTTC. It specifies CASSSRTSGASKTQYF.

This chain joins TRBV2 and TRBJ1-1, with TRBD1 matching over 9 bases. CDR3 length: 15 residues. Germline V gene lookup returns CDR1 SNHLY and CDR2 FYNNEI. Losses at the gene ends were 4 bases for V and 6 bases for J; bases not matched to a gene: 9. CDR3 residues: CASSGWDRAPPEAFF. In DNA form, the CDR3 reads TGTGCCAGCAGTGGATGGGACAGGGCTCCCCCTGAAGCTTTCTTT.

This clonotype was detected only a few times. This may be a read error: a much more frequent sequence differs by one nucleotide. CDR3 coding DNA: TGCGCCAGCAGCCCGGGGACAGGGCACTATGGCTACACCTTC. Residues: CASSPGTGHYGYTF. The chain couples TRBV4-3 to TRBJ1-2; 9 bases are a match to TRBD1. The CDR3 is made up of 14 amino acids. J was trimmed by 3 bases and V by 4 bases; bases with no gene match: 3. Germline V CDR1 and CDR2: LGHNA, YSLEER.

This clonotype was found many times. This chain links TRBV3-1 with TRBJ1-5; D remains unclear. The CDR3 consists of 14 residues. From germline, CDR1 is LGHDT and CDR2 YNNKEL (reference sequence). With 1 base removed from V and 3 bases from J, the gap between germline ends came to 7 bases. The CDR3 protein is CASSQVGVNQPQHF. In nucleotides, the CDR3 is TGTGCCAGCAGCCAAGTCGGAGTCAATCAGCCCCAGCATTTT.

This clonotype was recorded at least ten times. In DNA form, the CDR3 reads TGCAGTGCCGTAAAGACGGAAATGAACACTGAAGCTTTCTTT. This translates into CSAVKTEMNTEAFF. The chain employs TRBV20-1 and TRBJ1-1; no definite D call. V was trimmed by 6 bases and J by 0 bases, leaving 14 bases between them. Germline V CDR1 and CDR2: DFQATT, SNEGSKA (reference sequence). The CDR3 extends over 14 amino acids.

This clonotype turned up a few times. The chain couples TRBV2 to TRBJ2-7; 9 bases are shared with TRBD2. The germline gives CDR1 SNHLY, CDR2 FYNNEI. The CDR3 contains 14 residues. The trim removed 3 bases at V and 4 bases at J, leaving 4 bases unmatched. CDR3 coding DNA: TGTGCCAGCAGTGATGCTAGCGGGGTTTACGAGCAGTACTTC. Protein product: CASSDASGVYEQYF.

This chain's CDR3 is CASSFRSNTDTQYF. DNA of the CDR3: TGCGCCAGCAGCTTCCGCTCTAACACAGATACGCAGTATTTT. V is TRBV5-1 and J is TRBJ2-3; D is unresolved. CDR3 size: 14 residues. Germline CDR1 and CDR2: SGHRS and YFSETQ. V lost 2 bases, J lost 2 bases, and 9 bases lay in between.

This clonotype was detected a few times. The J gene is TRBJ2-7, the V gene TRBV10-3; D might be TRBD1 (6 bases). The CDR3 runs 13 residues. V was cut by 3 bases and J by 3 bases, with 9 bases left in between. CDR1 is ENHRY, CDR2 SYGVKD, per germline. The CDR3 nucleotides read TGTGCCATCAGTGAACAGGGAAGCTACGAGCAGTACTTC. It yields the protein CAISEQGSYEQYF.

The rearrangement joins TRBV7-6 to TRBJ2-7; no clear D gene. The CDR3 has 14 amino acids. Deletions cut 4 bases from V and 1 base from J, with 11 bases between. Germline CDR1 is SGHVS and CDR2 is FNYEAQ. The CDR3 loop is CASSSEVGSYEQYF. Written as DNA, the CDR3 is TGTGCCAGCAGCTCTGAGGTTGGGTCCTACGAGCAGTACTTC.

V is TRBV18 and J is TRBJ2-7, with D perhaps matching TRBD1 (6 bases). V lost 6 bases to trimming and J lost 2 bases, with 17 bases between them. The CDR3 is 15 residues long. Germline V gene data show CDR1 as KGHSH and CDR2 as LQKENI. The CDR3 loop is CASSPYRVLTYEQYF. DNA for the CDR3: TGTGCCAGCTCGCCCTACAGGGTCCTTACCTACGAGCAGTACTTC.

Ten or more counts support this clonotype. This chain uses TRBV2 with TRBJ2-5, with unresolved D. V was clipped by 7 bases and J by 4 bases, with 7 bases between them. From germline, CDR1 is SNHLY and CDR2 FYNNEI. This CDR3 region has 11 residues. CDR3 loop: CASTDRETQYF. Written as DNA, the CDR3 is TGTGCCAGCACCGACCGAGAGACCCAGTACTTC.

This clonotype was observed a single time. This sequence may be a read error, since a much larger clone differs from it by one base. CDR3 sequence: CASGRDTRNTDTQYF. The CDR3 nucleotides read TGTGCCAGCGGCCGGGACACACGCAACACAGATACGCAGTATTTT. The chain recombines TRBV11-2 with TRBJ2-3, with D possibly matching TRBD1 (6 bases). Trimming removed 8 bases at V and 2 bases at J, with 17 bases between. This CDR3 has 15 amino acids. Germline loops: CDR1 SGHAT, CDR2 FQNNGV.